The rows below give T cell receptor beta chains drawn from one sample of a study of a mutant IDH1 vaccine in newly diagnosed glioma. Their target antigens are unknown. The protocol was immunoSEQ multiplex PCR, while the TCRdb copy is restricted to in-frame clones and leaves out a portion. The sample has about 56,000 clones, 85% to 90% seen once. The material was PBMCs, obtained from a glioma patient whose treatment included an IDH1 peptide vaccine. The receptors stem from a woman in her 40s with glioma. Each CDR3 is given with its conserved first and last residue. The D gene is left open where the match is weak. Expanded clones get a size class; other rows say once, few or many, or leave the size out.

CDR3 length | J gene | D gene | V gene | clone size | CDR3 DNA | CDR3 protein
15 | TRBJ2-1 | - | TRBV11-2 | - | TGTGCCAGCAGCTTAGATCTAGGAGGAGGGGATGAGCAGTTCTTC | CASSLDLGGGDEQFF
16 | TRBJ2-1 | - | TRBV10-3 | - | TGTGCCATCAGTAAACTAGAAGGGAGCTCCTACAATGAGCAGTTCTTC | CAISKLEGSSYNEQFF
16 | TRBJ1-2 | TRBD1 | TRBV7-2 | - | TGTGCCAGCAGCTTAGCGATCTCAGGGGGCTGGGGTGGCTACACCTTC | CASSLAISGGWGGYTF
16 | TRBJ2-2 | - | TRBV2 | - | TGTGCCCTGATGAGAGCGGTGGGGGAGCACACCGGGGAGCTGTTTTTT | CALMRAVGEHTGELFF
16 | TRBJ1-3 | - | TRBV28 | - | TGTGCCAGCAGTTTTCTGGGGGCGAGCTCTGGAAACACCATATATTTT | CASSFLGASSGNTIYF
15 | TRBJ2-1 | TRBD2 | TRBV9 | - | TGTGCCAGCAGCGTAGTAGCGGGACCCTACAATGAGCAGTTCTTC | CASSVVAGPYNEQFF
12 | TRBJ2-7 | - | TRBV2 | - | TGTGCCAGCAGTCAAACAGGGTACGAGCAGTACTTC | CASSQTGYEQYF
16 | TRBJ1-1 | - | TRBV7-9 | - | TGTGCCAGCTCCCCTGGTAGGGCGTCCTGGGACACTGAAGCTTTCTTT | CASSPGRASWDTEAFF
15 | TRBJ2-3 | TRBD2 | TRBV6-1 | - | TGTGCCAGCAAAAAACTAGCGGGGTCTGCAGATACGCAGTATTTT | CASKKLAGSADTQYF
18 | TRBJ2-1 | TRBD2 | TRBV5-1 | - | TGCGCCAGCAGCGCCGGGCCTCTGACTAGCGGGGGGGTGAATGAGCAGTTCTTC | CASSAGPLTSGGVNEQFF
12 | TRBJ1-2 | - | TRBV4-1 | - | TGCGCCAGCAGCCTCGGCAACTATGGCTACACCTTC | CASSLGNYGYTF
14 | TRBJ1-2 | - | TRBV7-9 | - | TGTGCCAGCAGCTTAGCGGGCACTAACTATGGCTACACCTTC | CASSLAGTNYGYTF
14 | TRBJ1-6 | - | TRBV10-2 | - | TGCGCCAGCAGCGATAGACCCGGTGGTTCACCCCTCCACTTT | CASSDRPGGSPLHF
14 | TRBJ2-7 | TRBD1 | TRBV5-4 | - | TGTGCCAGCAGCCCCGGACAGGGGTCCTACGAGCAGTACTTC | CASSPGQGSYEQYF
13 | TRBJ2-2 | - | TRBV2 | - | TGTGCCAGCAGTATCCAGGGTACCGGGGAGCTGTTTTTT | CASSIQGTGELFF
13 | TRBJ1-4 | - | TRBV5-1 | - | TGCGCCAGCAGATCAACCGGGGAGGAAAAACTGTTTTTT | CASRSTGEEKLFF
18 | TRBJ1-2 | TRBD1 | TRBV27 | - | TGTGCCAGCAGTTTAGAACCCCCGGGACAGAGAAACGGCTATGGCTACACCTTC | CASSLEPPGQRNGYGYTF
18 | TRBJ1-2 | TRBD1 | TRBV4-3 | once | TGCGCCAGCAGCCAAGACCCCGGGACAGGGGCCTATCGGGATGGCTACACCTTC | CASSQDPGTGAYRDGYTF
13 | TRBJ2-7 | - | TRBV29-1 | once | TGCAGCGTTGTAAGGGGGGCAAGGAACGAGCAGTACTTC | CSVVRGARNEQYF
17 | TRBJ2-4 | TRBD1 | TRBV7-9 | - | TGTGCCAGCAGCTTAGGTTTGGACAGGGGAGCCAAAAACATTCAGTACTTC | CASSLGLDRGAKNIQYF
13 | TRBJ1-1 | - | TRBV28 | - | TGTGCCACCCTTACAGAGCCCCTCAGGGAAGCTTTCTTT | CATLTEPLREAFF
13 | TRBJ2-1 | - | TRBV11-3 | - | TGTGCCAGCAGCATTCCGGGATCCAATGAGCAGTTCTTC | CASSIPGSNEQFF
16 | TRBJ1-1 | TRBD1 | TRBV7-9 | - | TGTGCCAGCAGCTTGATGGGGACAGGGACGAACACTGAAGCTTTCTTT | CASSLMGTGTNTEAFF
14 | TRBJ1-1 | TRBD1 | TRBV29-1 | - | TGCAGCGCTGATAAGGGACAGGGGCTCACTGAAGCTTTCTTT | CSADKGQGLTEAFF
18 | TRBJ2-1 | TRBD1 | TRBV14 | - | TGTGCCAGCAGCCAAGATAGAGGGGGCTTGGACTCCTACAATGAGCAGTTCTTC | CASSQDRGGLDSYNEQFF